Detailed here is one T cell receptor beta chain. The antigen is undetermined. This may arise from a read error, as a much more abundant clone is one base away. Germline loops: CDR1 SGDLS, CDR2 YYNGEE. CDR3 size: 16 residues. V was clipped by 3 bases and J by 3 bases; unmatched bases: 10. This sample was taken from a study of blood T cells in healthy people across ages. Study outcomes and limitations: The CMV status of each donor remained undetermined, and this could have confounded shifts in expanded clonotypes. Across the age range, TCR beta diversity per million T cells fell in a roughly linear way.

The second PCR ran about 6 to 12 cycles with a sample-barcoded 5' primer and J-beta primers. TCRdb itself ran the 5' RACE reads through MiXCR, one entry per CDR3 protein. Counted here are roughly 790,000 distinct CDR3 sequences, around 46% occurring once; the ten biggest clones make up less than 25%. Input material: blood. This rearrangement joins TRBV9 to TRBJ2-3; 7 bases are a match to TRBD1. The sequence came from a woman aged 55-70 years in good health. The CDR3 nucleotides read TGTGCCAGCAGCGAGGGGGCCCGTGGGACGACAGATACGCAGTATTTT. Translated: CASSEGARGTTDTQYF.